This TCR beta chain came from a study of blood T cell repertoires in COVID-19. Study summary: Italy, Spain and the United States were the sources of the convalescent and acute COVID-19 samples. T cells, B-cell-depleted T cells, or PBMCs supplied cDNA or gDNA.

In the original processing: The authors estimated nucleated cell counts from reference gene primer amplification. Assay: immunoSEQ multiplex PCR; the TCRdb copy retains only in-frame clones and omits some. The DNA gave D and trimming, while V, J and clone size come from that table. Altogether approximately 120,000 clones are present, about four fifths being singletons, with the ten largest covering more than 9%. Germline CDR1 reads SGHAT; CDR2 reads FQNNGV. The CDR3 runs to 13 residues. The germline V and J ends were trimmed by 2 bases and 7 bases, with 9 bases remaining between them. The rearrangement links TRBV11-2 to TRBJ2-1; the D gene is possibly TRBD1 (5 bases). This clonotype originated in a human donor in a cohort sampled during active COVID-19. Input material: peripheral blood. The CDR3 here is CASSLFAGNEQFF. The CDR3 DNA is TGTGCCAGCAGCTTATTCGCAGGGAATGAGCAGTTCTTC. Using reference TRBV11-2 and TRBJ2-1 for the parts outside the CDR3, the full variable domain is EAGVAQSPRYKIIEKRQSVAFWCNPISGHATLYWYQQILGQGPKLLIQFQNNGVVDDSQLPKDRFSAERLKGVDSTLKIQPAKLEDSAVYLCASSLFAGNEQFFGPGTRLTVL.